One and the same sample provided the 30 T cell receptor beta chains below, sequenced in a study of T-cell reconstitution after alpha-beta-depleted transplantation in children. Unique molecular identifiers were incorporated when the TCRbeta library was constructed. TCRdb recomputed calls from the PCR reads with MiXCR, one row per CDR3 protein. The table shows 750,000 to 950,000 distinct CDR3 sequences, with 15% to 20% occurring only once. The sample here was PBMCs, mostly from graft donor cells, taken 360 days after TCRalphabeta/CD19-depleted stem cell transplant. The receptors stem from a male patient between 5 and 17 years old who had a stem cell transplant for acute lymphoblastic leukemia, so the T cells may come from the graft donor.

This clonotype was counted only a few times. In nucleotides, the CDR3 is TGTGCCAGCAGCCCTTATTACGGGGAGCTGTTTTTT. Encoded protein: CASSPYYGELFF. This chain joins TRBV7-2 and TRBJ2-2; D is unclear. Germline CDR1 SGHTA, CDR2 FQGNSA. V dropped 5 bases and J dropped 7 bases, with 8 bases sitting between them. The length of the CDR3 is 12 residues.

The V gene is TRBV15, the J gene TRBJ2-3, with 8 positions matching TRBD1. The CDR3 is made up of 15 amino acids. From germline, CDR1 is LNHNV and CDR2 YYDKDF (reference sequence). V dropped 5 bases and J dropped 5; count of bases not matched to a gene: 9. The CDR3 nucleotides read TGTGCCACCAGCGGGCAGGGGGCGCGTGTAGATACGCAGTATTTT. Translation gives CATSGQGARVDTQYF.

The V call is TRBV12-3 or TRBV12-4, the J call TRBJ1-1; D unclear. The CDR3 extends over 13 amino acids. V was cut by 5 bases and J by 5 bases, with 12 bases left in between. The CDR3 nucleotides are TGTGCCAGCAGTACATATTCGGGGACTGAAGCTTTCTTT. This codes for CASSTYSGTEAFF.

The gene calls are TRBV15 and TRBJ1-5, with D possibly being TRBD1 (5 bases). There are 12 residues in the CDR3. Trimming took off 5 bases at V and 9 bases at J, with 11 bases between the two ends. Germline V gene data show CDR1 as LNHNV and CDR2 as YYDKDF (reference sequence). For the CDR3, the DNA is TGTGCCACCAGCGGTAGTGACAGGCCCCAGCATTTT. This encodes CATSGSDRPQHF.

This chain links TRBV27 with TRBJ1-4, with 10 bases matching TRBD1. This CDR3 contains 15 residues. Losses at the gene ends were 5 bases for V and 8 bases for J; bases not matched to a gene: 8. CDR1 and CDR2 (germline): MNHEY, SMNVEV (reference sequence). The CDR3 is CASSAWGQGREKLFF. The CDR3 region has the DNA TGTGCCAGCAGTGCTTGGGGACAGGGGAGGGAAAAACTGTTTTTT.

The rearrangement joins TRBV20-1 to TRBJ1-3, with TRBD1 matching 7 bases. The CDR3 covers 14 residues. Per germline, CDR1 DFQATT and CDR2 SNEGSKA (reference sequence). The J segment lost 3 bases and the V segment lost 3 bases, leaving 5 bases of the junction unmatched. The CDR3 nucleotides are TGCAGTGCTAGGGCGACAGGGAATGGAAACACCATATATTTT. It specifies CSARATGNGNTIYF.

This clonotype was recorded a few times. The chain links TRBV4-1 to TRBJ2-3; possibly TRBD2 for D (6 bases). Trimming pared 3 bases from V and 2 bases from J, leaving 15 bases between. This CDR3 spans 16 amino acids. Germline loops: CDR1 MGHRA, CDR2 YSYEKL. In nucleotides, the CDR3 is TGCGCCAGCAGCCAGGGCAGGACTACCATCACAGATACGCAGTATTTT. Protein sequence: CASSQGRTTITDTQYF.

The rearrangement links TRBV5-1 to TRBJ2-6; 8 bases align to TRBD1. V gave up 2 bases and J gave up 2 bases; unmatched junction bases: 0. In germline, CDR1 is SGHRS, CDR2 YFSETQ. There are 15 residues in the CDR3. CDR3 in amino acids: CASSLQGAGANVLTF. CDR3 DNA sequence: TGCGCCAGCAGCTTACAGGGGGCTGGGGCCAACGTCCTGACTTTC.

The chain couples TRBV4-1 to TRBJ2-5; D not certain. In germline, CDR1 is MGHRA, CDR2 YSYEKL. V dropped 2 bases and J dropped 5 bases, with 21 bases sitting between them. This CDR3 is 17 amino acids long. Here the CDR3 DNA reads TGCGCCAGCAGCCAAAGGTTAAATGCGGCGCTGCGGGAGACCCAGTACTTC. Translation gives CASSQRLNAALRETQYF.

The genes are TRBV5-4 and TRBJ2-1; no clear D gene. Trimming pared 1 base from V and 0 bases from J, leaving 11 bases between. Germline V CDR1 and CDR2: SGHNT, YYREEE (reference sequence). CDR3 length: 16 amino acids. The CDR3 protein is CASSLFLSSSYNEQFF. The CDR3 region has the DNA TGTGCCAGCAGCTTGTTCTTATCAAGCTCCTACAATGAGCAGTTCTTC.

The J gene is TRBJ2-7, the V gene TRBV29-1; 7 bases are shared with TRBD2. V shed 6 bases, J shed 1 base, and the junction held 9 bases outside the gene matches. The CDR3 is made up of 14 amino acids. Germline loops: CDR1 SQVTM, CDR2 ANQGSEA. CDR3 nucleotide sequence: TGCAGCGTCACGGGACTAAAGATATCCTACGAGCAGTACTTC. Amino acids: CSVTGLKISYEQYF.

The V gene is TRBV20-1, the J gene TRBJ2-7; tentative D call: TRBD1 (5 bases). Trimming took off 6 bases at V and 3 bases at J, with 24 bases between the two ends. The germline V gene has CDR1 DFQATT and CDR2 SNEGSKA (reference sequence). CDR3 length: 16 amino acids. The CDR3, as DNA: TGCAGTGCCATTAACCCAGGGCCTGAACTTTTCTACGAGCAGTACTTC. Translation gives CSAINPGPELFYEQYF.

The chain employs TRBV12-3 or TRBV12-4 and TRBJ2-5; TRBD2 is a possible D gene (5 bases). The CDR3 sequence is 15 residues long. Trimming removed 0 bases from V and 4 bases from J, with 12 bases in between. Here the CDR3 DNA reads TGTGCCAGCAGTTTAGCAGGGAGAAGGAGAGAGACCCAGTACTTC. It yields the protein CASSLAGRRRETQYF.

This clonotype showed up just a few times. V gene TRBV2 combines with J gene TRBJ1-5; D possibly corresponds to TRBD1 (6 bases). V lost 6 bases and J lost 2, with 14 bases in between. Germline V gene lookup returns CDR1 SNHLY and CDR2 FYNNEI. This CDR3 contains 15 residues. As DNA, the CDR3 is TGTGCCAGCAGGGATCAGGGGTTAGGCAATCAGCCCCAGCATTTT. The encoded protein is CASRDQGLGNQPQHF.

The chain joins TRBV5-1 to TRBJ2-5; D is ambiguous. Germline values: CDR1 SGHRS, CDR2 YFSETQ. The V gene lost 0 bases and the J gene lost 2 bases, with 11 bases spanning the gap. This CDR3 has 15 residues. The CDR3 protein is CASSLALGPQETQYF. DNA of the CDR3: TGCGCCAGCAGCTTGGCCTTAGGTCCTCAAGAGACCCAGTACTTC.

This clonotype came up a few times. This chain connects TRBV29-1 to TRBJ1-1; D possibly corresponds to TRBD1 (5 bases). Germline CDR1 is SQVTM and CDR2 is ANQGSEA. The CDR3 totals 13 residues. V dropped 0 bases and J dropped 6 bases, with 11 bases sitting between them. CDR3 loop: CSVEDGRGPEAFF. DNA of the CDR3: TGCAGCGTTGAAGATGGGAGGGGACCTGAAGCTTTCTTT.

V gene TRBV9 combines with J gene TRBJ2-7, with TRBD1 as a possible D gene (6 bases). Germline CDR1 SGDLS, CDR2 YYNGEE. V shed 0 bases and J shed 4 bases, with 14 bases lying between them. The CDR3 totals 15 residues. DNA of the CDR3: TGTGCCAGCAGCGTAGCGGACAGTTTTTGGTACGAGCAGTACTTC. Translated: CASSVADSFWYEQYF.

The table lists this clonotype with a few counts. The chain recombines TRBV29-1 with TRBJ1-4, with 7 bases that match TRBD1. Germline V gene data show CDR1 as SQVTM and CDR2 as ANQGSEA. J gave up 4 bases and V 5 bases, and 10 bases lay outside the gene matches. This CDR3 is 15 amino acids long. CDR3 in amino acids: CSVRRTDRLNEKLFF. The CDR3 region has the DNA TGCAGCGTTCGTAGGACGGACAGGCTTAATGAAAAACTGTTTTTT.

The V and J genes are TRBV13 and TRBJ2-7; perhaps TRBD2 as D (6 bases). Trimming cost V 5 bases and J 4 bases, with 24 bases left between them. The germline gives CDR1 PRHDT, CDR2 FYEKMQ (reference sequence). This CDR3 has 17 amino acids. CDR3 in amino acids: CASSTTGLLGSMYEQYF. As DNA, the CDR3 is TGTGCCAGCAGCACCACGGGACTCCTGGGAAGTATGTACGAGCAGTACTTC.

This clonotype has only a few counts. The CDR3 sequence is CASSWASGTAYEQYF. In DNA form, the CDR3 reads TGTGCCAGCAGTTGGGCTAGCGGGACCGCCTACGAGCAGTACTTC. This rearrangement joins TRBV12-3 or TRBV12-4 to TRBJ2-7; 9 bases match TRBD2. The CDR3 extends over 15 amino acids. Trimming cost V 4 bases and J 2 bases; bases outside gene matches: 6.

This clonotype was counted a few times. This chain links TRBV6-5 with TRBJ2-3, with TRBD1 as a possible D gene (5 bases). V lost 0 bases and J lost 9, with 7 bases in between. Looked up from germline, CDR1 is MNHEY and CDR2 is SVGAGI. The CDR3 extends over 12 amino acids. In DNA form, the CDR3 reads TGTGCCAGCAGTTACTCGGGGCGGACGCAGTATTTT. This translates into CASSYSGRTQYF.

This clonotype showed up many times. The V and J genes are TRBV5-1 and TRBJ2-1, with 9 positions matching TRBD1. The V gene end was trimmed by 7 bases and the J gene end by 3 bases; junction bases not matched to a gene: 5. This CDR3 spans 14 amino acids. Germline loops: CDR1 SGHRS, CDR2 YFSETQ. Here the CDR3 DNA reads TGCGCCAGCGGTCCGGGACAGGGCTACAATGAGCAGTTCTTC. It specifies CASGPGQGYNEQFF. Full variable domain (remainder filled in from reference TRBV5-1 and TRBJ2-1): KAGVTQTPRYLIKTRGQQVTLSCSPISGHRSVSWYQQTPGQGLQFLFEYFSETQRNKGNFPGRFSGRQFSNSRSEMNVSTLELGDSALYLCASGPGQGYNEQFFGPGTRLTVL.

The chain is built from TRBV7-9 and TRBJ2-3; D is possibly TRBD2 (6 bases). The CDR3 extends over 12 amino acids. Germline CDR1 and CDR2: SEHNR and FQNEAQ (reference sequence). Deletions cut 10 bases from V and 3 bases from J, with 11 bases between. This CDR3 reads CATQSGTDTQYF. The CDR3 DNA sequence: TGTGCCACCCAGAGCGGGACAGATACGCAGTATTTT. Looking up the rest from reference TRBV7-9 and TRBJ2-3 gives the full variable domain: DTGVSQNPRHKITKRGQNVTFRCDPISEHNRLYWYRQTLGQGPEFLTYFQNEAQLEKSRLLSDRFSAERPKGSFSTLEIQRTEQGDSAMYLCATQSGTDTQYFGPGTRLTVL.

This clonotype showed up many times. The CDR3, as DNA: TGTGCCATCGGAGGACATAGCGGGGCCCACGAGCAGTACTTC. Amino acid sequence: CAIGGHSGAHEQYF. The chain uses TRBV10-3 and TRBJ2-7; 8 nucleotides agree with TRBD2. Unmatched junction bases numbered 11, after V lost 8 bases and J lost 5 bases. Germline V gene lookup returns CDR1 ENHRY and CDR2 SYGVKD. CDR3 length: 14 amino acids.

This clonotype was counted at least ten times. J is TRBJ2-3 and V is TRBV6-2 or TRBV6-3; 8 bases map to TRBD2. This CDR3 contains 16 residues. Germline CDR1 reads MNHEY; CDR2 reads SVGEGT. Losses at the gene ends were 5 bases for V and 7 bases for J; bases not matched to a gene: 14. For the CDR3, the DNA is TGTGCCAGCAGTGTCCAGTACGGGAGGGCCGTCCATACGCAGTATTTT. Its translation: CASSVQYGRAVHTQYF.

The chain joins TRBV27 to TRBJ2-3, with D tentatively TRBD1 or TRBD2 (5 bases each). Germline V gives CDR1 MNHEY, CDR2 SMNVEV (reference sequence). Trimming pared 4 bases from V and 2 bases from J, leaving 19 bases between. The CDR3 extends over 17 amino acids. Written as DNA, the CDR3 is TGTGCCAGCAGTTCCCTGGAGCTACGGGGCCCCACAGATACGCAGTATTTT. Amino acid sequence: CASSSLELRGPTDTQYF.

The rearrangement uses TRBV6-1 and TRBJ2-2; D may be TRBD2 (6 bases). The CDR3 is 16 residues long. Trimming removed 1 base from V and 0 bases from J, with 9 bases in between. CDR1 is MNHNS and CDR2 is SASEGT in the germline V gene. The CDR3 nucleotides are TGTGCCAGCAGTGAAGGGTGGGGGGCGAACACCGGGGAGCTGTTTTTT. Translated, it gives CASSEGWGANTGELFF.

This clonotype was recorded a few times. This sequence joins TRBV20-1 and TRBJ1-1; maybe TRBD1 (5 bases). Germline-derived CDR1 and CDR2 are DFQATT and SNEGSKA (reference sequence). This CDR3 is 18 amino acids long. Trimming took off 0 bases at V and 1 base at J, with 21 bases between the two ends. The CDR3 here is CSARDLGIRSGQNTEAFF. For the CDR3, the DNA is TGCAGTGCTAGAGATCTGGGGATCCGATCAGGGCAGAACACTGAAGCTTTCTTT.

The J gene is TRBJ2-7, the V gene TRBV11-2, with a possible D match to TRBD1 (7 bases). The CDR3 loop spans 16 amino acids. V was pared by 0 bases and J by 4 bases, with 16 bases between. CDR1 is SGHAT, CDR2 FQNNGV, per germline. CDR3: CASSLERRGRKYEQYF. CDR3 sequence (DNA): TGTGCCAGCAGCTTAGAAAGGAGGGGGCGCAAATACGAGCAGTACTTC.

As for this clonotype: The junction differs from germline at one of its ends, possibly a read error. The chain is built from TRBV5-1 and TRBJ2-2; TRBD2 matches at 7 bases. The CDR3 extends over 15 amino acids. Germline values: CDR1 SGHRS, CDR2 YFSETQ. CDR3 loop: CASGLIAGNTGELFF. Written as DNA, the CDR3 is TGCGCCAGCGGCTTAATAGCGGGTAACACCGGGGAGCTGTTTTTT.